This T cell receptor (beta chain) stems from a study of blood T cell repertoires in COVID-19. This table comes from immunoSEQ multiplex PCR, and its TCRdb copy is limited to in-frame clones, with some not included. The sample includes around 230,000 clones, roughly 87% of them seen just once. The CDR3 consists of 16 residues. V lost 3 bases and J lost 4, with 17 bases in between. Per the germline V gene, CDR1 is MNHNS and CDR2 is SASEGT. Material: PBMCs or T cells enriched from blood (not recorded which). The sequence was collected from a young man with acute COVID-19. The rearrangement joins TRBV6-1 to TRBJ2-3; possibly TRBD1 for D (6 bases). This CDR3 reads CASSERGGDTPDTQYF. The CDR3 nucleotides are TGTGCCAGCAGTGAGAGGGGTGGGGACACACCAGATACGCAGTATTTT.